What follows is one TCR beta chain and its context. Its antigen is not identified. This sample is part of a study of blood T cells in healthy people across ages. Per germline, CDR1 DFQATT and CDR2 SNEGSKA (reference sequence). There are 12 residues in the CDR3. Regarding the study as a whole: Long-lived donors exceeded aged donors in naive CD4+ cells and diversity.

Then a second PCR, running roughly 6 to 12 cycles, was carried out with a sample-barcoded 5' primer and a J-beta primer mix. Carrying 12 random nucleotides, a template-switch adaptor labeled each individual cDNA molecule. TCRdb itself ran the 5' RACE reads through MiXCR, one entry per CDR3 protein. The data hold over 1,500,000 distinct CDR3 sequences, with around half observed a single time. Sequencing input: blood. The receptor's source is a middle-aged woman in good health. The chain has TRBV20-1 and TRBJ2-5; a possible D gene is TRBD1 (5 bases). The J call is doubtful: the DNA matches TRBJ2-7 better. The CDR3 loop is CSARQGPTEQYF. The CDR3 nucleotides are TGCAGTGCTAGACAGGGCCCTACCGAGCAGTACTTC.